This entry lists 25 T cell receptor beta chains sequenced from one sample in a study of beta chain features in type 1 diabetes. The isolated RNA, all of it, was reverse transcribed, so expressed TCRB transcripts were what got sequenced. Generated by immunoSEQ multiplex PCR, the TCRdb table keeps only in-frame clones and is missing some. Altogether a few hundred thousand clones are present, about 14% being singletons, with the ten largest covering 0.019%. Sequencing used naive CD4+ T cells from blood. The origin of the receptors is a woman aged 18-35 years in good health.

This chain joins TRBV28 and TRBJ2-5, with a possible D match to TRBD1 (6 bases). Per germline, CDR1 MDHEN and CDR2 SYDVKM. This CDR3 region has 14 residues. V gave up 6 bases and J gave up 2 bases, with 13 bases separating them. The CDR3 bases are TGTGCCAGCAGATCGGGACATACACAAGAGACCCAGTACTTC. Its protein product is CASRSGHTQETQYF.

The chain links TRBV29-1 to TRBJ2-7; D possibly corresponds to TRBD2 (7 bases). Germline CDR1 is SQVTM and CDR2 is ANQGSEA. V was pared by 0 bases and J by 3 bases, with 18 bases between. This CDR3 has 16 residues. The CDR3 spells CSVEEGRGKGRYEQYF. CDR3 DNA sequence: TGCAGCGTTGAAGAAGGGAGGGGGAAAGGTCGCTACGAGCAGTACTTC.

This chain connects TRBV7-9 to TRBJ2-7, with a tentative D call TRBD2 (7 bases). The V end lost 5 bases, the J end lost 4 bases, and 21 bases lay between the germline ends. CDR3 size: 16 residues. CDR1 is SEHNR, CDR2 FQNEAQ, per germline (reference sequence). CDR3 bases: TGTGCCAGCAGCCCAGGAGGGGGGAGGGCGCCTTACGAGCAGTACTTC. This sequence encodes CASSPGGGRAPYEQYF.

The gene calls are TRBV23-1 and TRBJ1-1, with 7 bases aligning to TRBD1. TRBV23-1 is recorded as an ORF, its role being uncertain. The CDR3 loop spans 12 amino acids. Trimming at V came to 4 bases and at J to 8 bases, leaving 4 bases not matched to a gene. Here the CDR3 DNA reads TGCGCCAGCAGTCTCCTGGACAGGGAAGCTTTCTTT. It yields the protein CASSLLDREAFF.

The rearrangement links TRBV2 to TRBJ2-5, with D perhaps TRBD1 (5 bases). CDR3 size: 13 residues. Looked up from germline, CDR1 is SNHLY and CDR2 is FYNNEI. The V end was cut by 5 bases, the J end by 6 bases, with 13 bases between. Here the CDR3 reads CASSTGPPKTQYF. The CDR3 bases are TGTGCCAGCAGTACAGGACCTCCAAAGACCCAGTACTTC.

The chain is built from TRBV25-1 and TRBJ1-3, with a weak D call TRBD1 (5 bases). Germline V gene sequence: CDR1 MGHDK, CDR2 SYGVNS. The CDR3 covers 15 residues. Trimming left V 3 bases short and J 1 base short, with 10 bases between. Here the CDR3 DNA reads TGTGCCAGCAGTGATCAGGGTCGATCTGGAAACACCATATATTTT. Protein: CASSDQGRSGNTIYF.

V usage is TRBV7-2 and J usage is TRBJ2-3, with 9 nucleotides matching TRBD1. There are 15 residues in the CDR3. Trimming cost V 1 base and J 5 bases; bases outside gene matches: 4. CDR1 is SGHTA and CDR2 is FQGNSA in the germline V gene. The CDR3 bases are TGTGCCAGCAGCTTAGAGGGACAGGGCAGAGATACGCAGTATTTT. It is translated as CASSLEGQGRDTQYF.

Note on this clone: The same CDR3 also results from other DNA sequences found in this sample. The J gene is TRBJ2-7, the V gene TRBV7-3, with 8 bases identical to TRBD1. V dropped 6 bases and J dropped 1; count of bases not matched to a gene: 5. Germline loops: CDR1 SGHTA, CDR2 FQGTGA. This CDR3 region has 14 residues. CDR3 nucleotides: TGTGCCAGCAGTCTAACAGGGGGTTCCTACGAGCAGTACTTC. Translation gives CASSLTGGSYEQYF.

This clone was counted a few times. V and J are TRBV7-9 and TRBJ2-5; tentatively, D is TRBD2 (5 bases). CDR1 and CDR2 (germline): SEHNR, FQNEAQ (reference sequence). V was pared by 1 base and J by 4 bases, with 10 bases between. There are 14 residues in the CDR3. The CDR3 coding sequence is TGTGCCAGCAGCTTAGGTTGGGGAGCAGAGACCCAGTACTTC. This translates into CASSLGWGAETQYF.

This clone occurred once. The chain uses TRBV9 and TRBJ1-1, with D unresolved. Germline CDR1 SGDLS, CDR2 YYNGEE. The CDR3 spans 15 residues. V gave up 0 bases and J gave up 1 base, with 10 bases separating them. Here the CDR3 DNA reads TGTGCCAGCAGCGTAGTCGACGGGAAGAACACTGAAGCTTTCTTT. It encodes CASSVVDGKNTEAFF.

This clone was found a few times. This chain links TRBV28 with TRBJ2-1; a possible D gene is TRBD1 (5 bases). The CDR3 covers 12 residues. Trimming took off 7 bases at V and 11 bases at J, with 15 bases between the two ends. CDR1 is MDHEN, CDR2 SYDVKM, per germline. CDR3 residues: CASMSLSGKQFF. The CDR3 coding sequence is TGTGCCAGCATGTCCCTATCAGGGAAGCAGTTCTTC.

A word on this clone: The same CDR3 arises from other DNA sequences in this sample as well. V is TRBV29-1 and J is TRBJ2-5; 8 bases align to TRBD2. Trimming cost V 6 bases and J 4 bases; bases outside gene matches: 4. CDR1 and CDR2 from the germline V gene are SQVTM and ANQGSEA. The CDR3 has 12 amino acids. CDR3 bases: TGCAGCGTCGGACTAGCAGGAGAGACCCAGTACTTC. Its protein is CSVGLAGETQYF.

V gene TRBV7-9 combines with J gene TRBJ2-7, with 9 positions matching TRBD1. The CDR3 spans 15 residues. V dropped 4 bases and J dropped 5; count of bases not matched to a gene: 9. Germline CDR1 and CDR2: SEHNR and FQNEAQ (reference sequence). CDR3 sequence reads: CASSYPRTGANEQYF. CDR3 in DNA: TGTGCCAGCAGCTACCCCCGGACAGGGGCCAACGAGCAGTACTTC.

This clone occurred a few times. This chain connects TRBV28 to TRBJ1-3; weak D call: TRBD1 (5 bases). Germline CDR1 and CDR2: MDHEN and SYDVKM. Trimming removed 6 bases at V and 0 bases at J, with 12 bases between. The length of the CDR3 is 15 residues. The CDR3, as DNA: TGTGCCAGCAGGAGACAGCTACTCTCTGGAAACACCATATATTTT. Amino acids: CASRRQLLSGNTIYF.

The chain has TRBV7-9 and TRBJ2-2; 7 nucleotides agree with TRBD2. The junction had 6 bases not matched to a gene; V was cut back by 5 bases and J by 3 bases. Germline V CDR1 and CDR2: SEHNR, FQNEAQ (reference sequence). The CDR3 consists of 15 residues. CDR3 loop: CASSPAREDTGELFF. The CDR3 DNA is TGTGCCAGCAGCCCCGCCCGGGAGGACACCGGGGAGCTGTTTTTT.

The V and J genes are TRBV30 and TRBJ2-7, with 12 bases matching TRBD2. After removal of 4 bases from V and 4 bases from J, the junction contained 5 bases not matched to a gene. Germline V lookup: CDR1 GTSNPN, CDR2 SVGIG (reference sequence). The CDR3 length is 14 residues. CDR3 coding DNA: TGTGCCTGGAATCTAGCGGGAGGGCCGTACGAGCAGTACTTC. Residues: CAWNLAGGPYEQYF.

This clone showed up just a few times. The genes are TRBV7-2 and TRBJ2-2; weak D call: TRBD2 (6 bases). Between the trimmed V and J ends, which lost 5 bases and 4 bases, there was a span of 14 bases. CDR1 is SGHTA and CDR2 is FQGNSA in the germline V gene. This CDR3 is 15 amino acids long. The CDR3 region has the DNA TGTGCCAGCAGCCCCCCCGGGGGTTCCACCGGGGAGCTGTTTTTT. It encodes CASSPPGGSTGELFF.

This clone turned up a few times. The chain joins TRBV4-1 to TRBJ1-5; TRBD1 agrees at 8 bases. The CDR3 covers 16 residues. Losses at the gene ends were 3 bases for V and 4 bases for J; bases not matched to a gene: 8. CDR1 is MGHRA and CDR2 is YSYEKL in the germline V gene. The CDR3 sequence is CASSHGTGRENQPQHF. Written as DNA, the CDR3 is TGCGCCAGCAGCCACGGGACAGGAAGGGAGAATCAGCCCCAGCATTTT.

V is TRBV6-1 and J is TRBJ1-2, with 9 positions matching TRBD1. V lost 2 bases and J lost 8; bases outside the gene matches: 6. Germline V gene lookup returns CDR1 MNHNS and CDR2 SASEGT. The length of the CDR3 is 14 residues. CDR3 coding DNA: TGTGCCAGCAGTGAATTGACAGGGGGATTGGGCTACACCTTC. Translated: CASSELTGGLGYTF.

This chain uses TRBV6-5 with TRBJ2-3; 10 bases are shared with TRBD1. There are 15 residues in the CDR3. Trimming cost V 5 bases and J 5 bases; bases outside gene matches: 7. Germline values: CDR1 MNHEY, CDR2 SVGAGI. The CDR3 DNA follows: TGTGCCAGCAGTACCGACAGGGGGCAGGGAGATACGCAGTATTTT. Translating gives CASSTDRGQGDTQYF.

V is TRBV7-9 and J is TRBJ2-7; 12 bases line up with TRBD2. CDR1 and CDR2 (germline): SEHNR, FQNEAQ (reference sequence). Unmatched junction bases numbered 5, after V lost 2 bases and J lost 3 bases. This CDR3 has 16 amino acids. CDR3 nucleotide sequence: TGTGCCAGCAGCTTAAAGGAGACTAGCGGGAGCTACGAGCAGTACTTC. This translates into CASSLKETSGSYEQYF. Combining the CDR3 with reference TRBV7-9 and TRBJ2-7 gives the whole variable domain DTGVSQNPRHKITKRGQNVTFRCDPISEHNRLYWYRQTLGQGPEFLTYFQNEAQLEKSRLLSDRFSAERPKGSFSTLEIQRTEQGDSAMYLCASSLKETSGSYEQYFGPGTRLTVT.

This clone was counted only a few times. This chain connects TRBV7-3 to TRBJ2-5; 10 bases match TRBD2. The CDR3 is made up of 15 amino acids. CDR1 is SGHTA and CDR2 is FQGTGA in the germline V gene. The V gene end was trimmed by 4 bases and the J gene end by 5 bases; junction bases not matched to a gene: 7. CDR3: CASSSSSGSWETQYF. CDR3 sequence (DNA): TGTGCCAGCAGCTCCTCTAGCGGGAGTTGGGAGACCCAGTACTTC.

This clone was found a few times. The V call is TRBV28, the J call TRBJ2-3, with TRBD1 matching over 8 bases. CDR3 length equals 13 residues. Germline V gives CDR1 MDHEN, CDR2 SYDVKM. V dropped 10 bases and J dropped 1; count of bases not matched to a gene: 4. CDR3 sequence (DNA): TGTGCCACCCAGACAGGGGGCACAGATACGCAGTATTTT. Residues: CATQTGGTDTQYF.

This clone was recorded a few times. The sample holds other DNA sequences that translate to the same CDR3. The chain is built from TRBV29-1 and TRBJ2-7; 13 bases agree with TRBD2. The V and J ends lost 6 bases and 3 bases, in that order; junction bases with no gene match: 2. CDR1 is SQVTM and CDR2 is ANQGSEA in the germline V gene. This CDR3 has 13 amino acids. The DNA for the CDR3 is TGCAGCGTCCGGACTAGCGGGAGCTACGAGCAGTACTTC. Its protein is CSVRTSGSYEQYF.

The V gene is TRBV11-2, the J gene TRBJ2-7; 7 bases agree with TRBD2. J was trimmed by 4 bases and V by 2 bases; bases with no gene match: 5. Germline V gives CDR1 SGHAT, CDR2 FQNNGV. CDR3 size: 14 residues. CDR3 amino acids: CASSLLTSTYEQYF. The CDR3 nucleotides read TGTGCCAGCAGCTTACTGACTAGCACATACGAGCAGTACTTC.